These T cell receptor beta chains were read from a single sample in a study of glioma-infiltrating T cells after dendritic cell vaccination. Assay used: immunoSEQ multiplex PCR; TCRdb lists only in-frame clones, some missing. The table lists fewer than 75,000 clones, around 81% of them singletons. The input for sequencing was blood, taken before dendritic cell vaccination. Every receptor here comes from a human donor with glioblastoma. Each CDR3 is given with its conserved first and last residue. The D gene is left open where the match is weak. Clone size is given for some rows only: seen once, a few or many times, or a class if the clone is expanded.

J gene,V gene,clone size,D gene,CDR3 DNA,CDR3 protein
TRBJ1-2,TRBV19,NA,NA,TGTGCCAGTAGTCAACAGGGTAACTATGGCTACACCTTC,CASSQQGNYGYTF
TRBJ2-3,TRBV5-1,few,TRBD2,TGCGCCAGCAGCTCCGGACTAGCGGAACCTAGCACAGATACGCAGTATTTT,CASSSGLAEPSTDTQYF
TRBJ2-2,TRBV4-1,NA,NA,TGCGCCAGCAGCCAAGATTCCGGCACCGGGGAGCTGTTTTTT,CASSQDSGTGELFF
TRBJ2-7,TRBV15,NA,NA,TGTGCCACCAGCAGTGGAGCGGAACCCTACGAGCAGTACTTC,CATSSGAEPYEQYF
TRBJ1-1,TRBV25-1,NA,TRBD1,TGTGCCAGCAGTGAAAGGGGGCCTACAGGGGACTTTGAAGCTTTCTTT,CASSERGPTGDFEAFF
TRBJ2-3,TRBV2,NA,NA,TGTGCCAGCACCAGGACAGGCACAGATACGCAGTATTTT,CASTRTGTDTQYF
TRBJ1-1,TRBV7-9,NA,TRBD1,TGTGCCAGCAGCCACCCGGACAGGTCGGGCACTGAAGCTTTCTTT,CASSHPDRSGTEAFF
TRBJ2-7,TRBV5-5,NA,TRBD1,TGTGCCAGCAGCTTCCCGGGACAGTCAATCACCTACGAGCAGTACTTC,CASSFPGQSITYEQYF
TRBJ2-5,TRBV4-2,NA,TRBD2,TGTGCCAGCAGCCAATTAAGACAGGGCGGGGGGGCATCTGAGACCCAGTACTTC,CASSQLRQGGGASETQYF
TRBJ2-3,TRBV7-3,NA,NA,TGTGCCAGCAGCCGGACTCTAGACACAGATACGCAGTATTTT,CASSRTLDTDTQYF
TRBJ2-1,TRBV29-1,NA,TRBD2,TGCAGCGTTGAAGGGGCAGCGGGGGTGCACAATGAGCAGTTCTTC,CSVEGAAGVHNEQFF
TRBJ2-5,TRBV6-5,NA,NA,TGTGCCAGCAGTAGACAGGGCGTGGAGGGAGAGACCCAGTACTTC,CASSRQGVEGETQYF
TRBJ2-1,TRBV7-2,few,TRBD1,TGTGCCAGCAGCTTAGCTCCGGGACAGGGGTACAATGAGCAGTTCTTC,CASSLAPGQGYNEQFF
TRBJ1-6,TRBV5-5,NA,NA,TGTGCCAGCAGCCTTGCTCTCAGGGGTGGTGATTCACCCCTCCACTTT,CASSLALRGGDSPLHF
TRBJ1-5,TRBV7-9,NA,TRBD1,TGTGCCAGCAGCTCTCAGGGGGATCAGCCCCAGCATTTT,CASSSQGDQPQHF
TRBJ1-1,TRBV11-2,NA,NA,TGTGCCAGCAGCTTAGTGGCTCATAAGAACACTGAAGCTTTCTTT,CASSLVAHKNTEAFF
TRBJ1-4,TRBV6-1,few,TRBD1,TGTGCCAGCAACAGCGGGGGACAGGGAGGAGAAAAACTGTTTTTT,CASNSGGQGGEKLFF
TRBJ2-2,TRBV5-4,NA,TRBD1,TGTGCCAGCAGCGCCGACAGGGGGTCGCCCGGGGAGCTGTTTTTT,CASSADRGSPGELFF
TRBJ1-5,TRBV5-1,once,NA,TGCGCCAGCAGCTTGGTCCCGGGTAGCAATCAGCCCCAGCATTTT,CASSLVPGSNQPQHF
TRBJ2-3,TRBV5-1,once,NA,TGCGCCAGCAGCTTGAACCGGGGGTTAAGGACAGATACGCAGTATTTT,CASSLNRGLRTDTQYF
TRBJ2-7,TRBV5-1,NA,TRBD1,TGCGCCAGCAGCGCTTCCGGGACAGGGGTTCCCTACGAGCAGTACTTC,CASSASGTGVPYEQYF
TRBJ1-4,TRBV19,NA,TRBD1,TGTGCCAGTAGTGCGCGGACAGGGGTGCGTAATGAAAAACTGTTTTTT,CASSARTGVRNEKLFF
TRBJ1-2,TRBV5-4,NA,TRBD1,TGTGCCAGCAGCCTTGGGACAGAAAACTATGGCTACACCTTC,CASSLGTENYGYTF
TRBJ2-7,TRBV7-2,NA,TRBD1,TGTGCCAGCAGCATGGACAGGATATCCTACGAGCAGTACTTC,CASSMDRISYEQYF
TRBJ1-2,TRBV4-1,NA,TRBD1,TGCGCCAGCAGCCAAGATCTTGGCGGTATTGGCGGGACAGATGGCTACACCTTC,CASSQDLGGIGGTDGYTF
TRBJ1-1,TRBV10-3,NA,NA,TGTGCCGTCAGCAGAACAGGGTTGGACACTGAAGCTTTCTTT,CAVSRTGLDTEAFF
TRBJ1-1,TRBV4-1,NA,NA,TGCGCCAGCACCCGGGGGACGAACACTGAAGCTTTCTTT,CASTRGTNTEAFF
TRBJ1-5,TRBV7-2,NA,NA,TGTGCCAGCAGCTTAGAACCACAGGGAACCAATCAGCCCCAGCATTTT,CASSLEPQGTNQPQHF
TRBJ2-7,TRBV5-1,few,TRBD1,TGCGCCAGCAGCGCGCGTCCCGGGACAGGGGGTCTCGGGTACTTC,CASSARPGTGGLGYF
TRBJ2-3,TRBV7-2,NA,NA,TGTGCCAGCAGCTCTAGCCGGATCAGGGGATTGGCAGATACGCAGTATTTT,CASSSSRIRGLADTQYF
TRBJ1-6,TRBV7-9,NA,TRBD1,TGTGCCAGCCGACAGGGGGCAATAGGGAATTCACCCCTCCACTTT,CASRQGAIGNSPLHF
TRBJ1-2,TRBV18,NA,NA,TGTGCCAGCTCACCACGGCAGGAAGCGGGTGGCTACACCTTC,CASSPRQEAGGYTF
TRBJ1-2,TRBV6-1,NA,TRBD1,TGTGCCAGCAGCCTACAGGGGCGGGATGGCTACACCTTC,CASSLQGRDGYTF
TRBJ2-1,TRBV10-3,NA,NA,TGTGCCATCAGAACCCCGGGAGCCTACAATGAGCAGTTCTTC,CAIRTPGAYNEQFF
TRBJ1-1,TRBV5-1,once,TRBD1,TGCGCCAGCAGCTTGCGACAGGGGAACACTGAAGCTTTCTTT,CASSLRQGNTEAFF
TRBJ2-2,TRBV4-1,NA,TRBD1,TGCGCCAGCAGCCAAAGACAGGGAGAGAGCACCGGGGAGCTGTTTTTT,CASSQRQGESTGELFF
TRBJ2-3,TRBV2,NA,NA,TGTGCCAGCAGTGAAGAGCGGGATACGCAGTATTTT,CASSEERDTQYF
TRBJ1-2,TRBV4-1,NA,NA,TGCGCCAGCAGCCAGGAAGGGGCAGGGTACTATGGCTACACCTTC,CASSQEGAGYYGYTF
TRBJ2-7,TRBV6-6,few,NA,TGTGCCAGCAGTCTTACAATGAACTACGAGCAGTACTTC,CASSLTMNYEQYF
TRBJ1-2,TRBV5-6,NA,NA,TGTGCCAGCAGCTTCGATAGCCCGAGGGTACATGGCTACACCTTC,CASSFDSPRVHGYTF
TRBJ2-7,TRBV11-2,NA,TRBD1,TGTGCCAGCAGCTCTAACCGACAGGGGCCATTCTACGAGCAGTACTTC,CASSSNRQGPFYEQYF
TRBJ2-1,TRBV6-6,NA,TRBD2,TGTGCCAGCAGTCCTCCGGGCGGGGGGGTGGTTGAGCAGTTCTTC,CASSPPGGGVVEQFF
TRBJ1-1,TRBV2,few,NA,TGTGCCAGCACCAGGATTGATAGAAACACTGAAGCTTTCTTT,CASTRIDRNTEAFF
TRBJ1-5,TRBV4-2,NA,NA,TGTGCCAGCAGCTTAGATTTGCAGCCCCAGCATTTT,CASSLDLQPQHF
TRBJ2-5,TRBV7-2,NA,TRBD1,TGTGCCAGCAGCACTAAGACAGGGGGAGAGACCCAGTACTTC,CASSTKTGGETQYF
TRBJ1-1,TRBV6-1,once,NA,TGTGCCAGCAGTCACAAAAGTACAGTTGAAGCTTTCTTT,CASSHKSTVEAFF
TRBJ1-1,TRBV30,NA,NA,TGTGCCTGGTCTACAGGGAAGACTGAAGCTTTCTTT,CAWSTGKTEAFF
TRBJ2-1,TRBV7-2,NA,TRBD2,TGTGCCAGCAGCTTAAGCGGGGGGTTAGAAAGGGTCTTC,CASSLSGGLERVF
TRBJ2-7,TRBV2,NA,TRBD1,TGTGCCAGCAGGGCCGACAGGGGAGGTGAGCAGTACTTC,CASRADRGGEQYF
TRBJ2-3,TRBV5-8,NA,NA,TGTGCCAGCAGCTTTCTCCAGGGCAGTACAGATACGCAGTATTTT,CASSFLQGSTDTQYF
TRBJ1-3,TRBV18,NA,NA,TGTGCCAGCTCTGCAGGATCCGGGGTGGTTGGAAACACCATATATTTT,CASSAGSGVVGNTIYF
TRBJ2-7,TRBV4-2,NA,NA,TGTGCCAGCAGCCGAGACCCGGACAGTCACGAGCAGTACTTC,CASSRDPDSHEQYF
TRBJ1-6,TRBV5-6,once,TRBD1,TGTGCCAGCAGCAAATTCGACAGGGCTCCCGTAAATTCACCCCTCCACTTT,CASSKFDRAPVNSPLHF
TRBJ2-7,TRBV2,few,TRBD1,TGTGCCAGCAGATTAAGAGGGACAGGTCCCTACGAGCAGTACTTC,CASRLRGTGPYEQYF
TRBJ2-1,TRBV7-9,NA,TRBD2,TGTGCCAGCAGCACCGGGACTAGCCCCTCCAATGAGCAGTTCTTC,CASSTGTSPSNEQFF
TRBJ1-5,TRBV5-1,NA,NA,TGCGCCAGCAGCTTGGGGGGCAATAGCAATCAGCCCCAGCATTTT,CASSLGGNSNQPQHF
TRBJ1-3,TRBV5-4,NA,TRBD1,TGTGCCAGCAGCTACGACAGGGGGCCTGGAAACACCATATATTTT,CASSYDRGPGNTIYF
TRBJ2-5,TRBV20-1,NA,NA,TGCAGTTTCGACAACCAAGAGACCCAGTACTTC,CSFDNQETQYF
TRBJ2-7,TRBV19,NA,NA,TGTGCCAGTAGTCGGCTAGGAGCACCCTACGAGCAGTACTTC,CASSRLGAPYEQYF
TRBJ2-7,TRBV4-1,NA,NA,TGCGCCAGCAGCCATATCTACGCGGAGCAGTACTTC,CASSHIYAEQYF